These 30 T cell receptor beta chains were sequenced from one sample in a study of OX40 agonist ivuxolimab in advanced cancers. Data came from immunoSEQ multiplex PCR; TCRdb stores just in-frame clones and leaves some out. The data show about 55,000 clones, nearly 80% seen once. Sequencing was performed on CD4+ or CD8+ T cells sorted from blood, taken in a trial of the OX40 agonist ivuxolimab. The receptors derive from an adult with an advanced solid tumor such as melanoma, head and neck, liver or kidney cancer.

V gene TRBV5-6 combines with J gene TRBJ1-1; a possible D gene is TRBD1 (6 bases). The V end was cut by 3 bases, the J end by 3 bases, with 12 bases between. Germline CDR1 is SGHDT and CDR2 is YYEEEE. The CDR3 sequence is 14 residues long. For the CDR3, the DNA is TGTGCCAGCAGCTCCGGACAGTCGTACACTGAAGCTTTCTTT. Its protein is CASSSGQSYTEAFF.

The chain recombines TRBV5-6 with TRBJ1-6; the match to TRBD1 covers 8 bases. Germline CDR1 SGHDT, CDR2 YYEEEE. The CDR3 extends over 14 amino acids. Trimming removed 4 bases from V and 6 bases from J; junction bases left unmatched: 3. The DNA of the CDR3 is TGTGCCAGCAGCCGGGACAGGATTAATTCACCCCTCCACTTT. Its protein is CASSRDRINSPLHF.

The V gene is TRBV13, the J gene TRBJ2-2, with TRBD1 as a possible D gene (6 bases). Trimming shortened V by 6 bases and J by 6 bases, and 11 bases separated the two germline ends. Germline CDR1 and CDR2: PRHDT and FYEKMQ (reference sequence). The CDR3 consists of 13 residues. The CDR3 nucleotides are TGTGCCAGCAGTTCTTACAGGGCCGGGGAGCTGTTTTTT. This translates into CASSSYRAGELFF.

V is TRBV6-1 and J is TRBJ1-6; TRBD1 might be the D (6 bases). The CDR3 is 13 residues long. The ends were cut back, 5 bases at V and 8 bases at J, with 10 bases in the middle. In germline, CDR1 is MNHNS, CDR2 SASEGT. This CDR3 is CASSLAGDSPLHF. The CDR3 DNA follows: TGTGCCAGCAGTTTAGCAGGGGATTCACCCCTCCACTTT.

This clone was observed a handful of times. J is TRBJ2-7 and V is TRBV7-9, with D possibly TRBD1 on 6 matching bases. The CDR3 extends over 14 amino acids. Germline assignment: CDR1 SEHNR and CDR2 FQNEAQ (reference sequence). The V gene lost 5 bases and the J gene lost 1 base, with 12 bases spanning the gap. The DNA of the CDR3 is TGTGCCAGCAGCCCAAGACAGGAGTCCTACGAGCAGTACTTC. It specifies CASSPRQESYEQYF.

The rearrangement links TRBV10-3 to TRBJ1-5; 8 bases align to TRBD1. Germline-derived CDR1 and CDR2 are ENHRY and SYGVKD. V lost 2 bases and J lost 6; bases outside the gene matches: 3. The CDR3 runs to 14 residues. CDR3: CAISEQGASQPQHF. The CDR3 bases are TGTGCCATCAGTGAGCAGGGGGCTAGTCAGCCCCAGCATTTT.

The V gene is TRBV5-1, the J gene TRBJ2-7, with 11 bases that match TRBD1. The CDR3 runs 18 residues. The germline gives CDR1 SGHRS, CDR2 YFSETQ. Trimming at V came to 3 bases and at J to 2 bases, leaving 13 bases not matched to a gene. CDR3 amino acids: CASSSVPPGTGGPYEQYF. The CDR3 bases are TGCGCCAGCAGCTCGGTCCCGCCCGGGACAGGGGGTCCCTACGAGCAGTACTTC.

The chain employs TRBV7-2 and TRBJ1-1; D not resolved. CDR1 SGHTA and CDR2 FQGNSA come from the germline V gene. The CDR3 runs 13 residues. V gave up 6 bases and J gave up 5 bases, with 13 bases separating them. CDR3 DNA sequence: TGTGCCAGCAGATCGCAATCGGGTACTGAAGCTTTCTTT. Its protein is CASRSQSGTEAFF. Variable domain in full (rest from reference TRBV7-2 and TRBJ1-1): GAGVSQSPSNKVTEKGKDVELRCDPISGHTALYWYRQSLGQGLEFLIYFQGNSAPDKSGLPSDRFSAERTGGSVSTLTIQRTQQEDSAVYLCASRSQSGTEAFFGQGTRLTVV.

The J gene is TRBJ2-1, the V gene TRBV25-1; 7 nucleotides match TRBD1. The germline gives CDR1 MGHDK, CDR2 SYGVNS. V trimming: 3 bases; J trimming: 6 bases; junction bases outside the gene matches: 8. The CDR3 sequence is 15 residues long. The DNA of the CDR3 is TGTGCCAGCAGTGATGAACAGGGGCCGTTCAATGAGCAGTTCTTC. It yields the protein CASSDEQGPFNEQFF.

The CDR3 loop reads CASSDFIYDPDSYNEQFF. The CDR3, as DNA: TGTGCCAGCAGTGACTTTATCTACGACCCCGATTCCTACAATGAGCAGTTCTTC. The chain couples TRBV6-4 to TRBJ2-1, with D unclear. The CDR3 extends over 18 amino acids. Germline-derived CDR1 and CDR2 are MRHNA and SNTAGT. Between the trimmed V and J ends, which lost 1 base and 1 base, there was a span of 17 bases.

This chain uses TRBV9 with TRBJ1-1, with a possible D match to TRBD1 (5 bases). This CDR3 is 14 amino acids long. Trimming left V 7 bases short and J 2 bases short, with 15 bases between. Per germline, CDR1 SGDLS and CDR2 YYNGEE. CDR3 DNA sequence: TGTGCCAGCCGCGAGGGACCGACCAACACTGAAGCTTTCTTT. Protein: CASREGPTNTEAFF.

This clone was seen a single time. V gene TRBV7-2 combines with J gene TRBJ2-7; TRBD2 is a possible D gene (7 bases). Deletions cut 0 bases from V and 0 bases from J, with 9 bases between. The CDR3 totals 15 residues. The germline CDR1 and CDR2 sequences are SGHTA and FQGNSA. The CDR3 region is CASSLAGGPSYEQYF. In DNA form, the CDR3 reads TGTGCCAGCAGCTTAGCCGGGGGGCCCTCCTACGAGCAGTACTTC.

V and J are TRBV11-3 and TRBJ2-1; 9 bases map to TRBD2. CDR3 length: 15 amino acids. Trimming cost V 5 bases and J 5 bases; bases outside gene matches: 7. Germline values: CDR1 SGHNT, CDR2 YENEEA. The CDR3 here is CASSLSGGYHNEQFF. CDR3 sequence (DNA): TGTGCCAGCAGCCTTAGCGGGGGTTACCACAATGAGCAGTTCTTC.

This clone was counted only a few times. This chain connects TRBV28 to TRBJ2-5, with 7 bases identical to TRBD1. Near its end, the DNA agrees better with TRBJ2-7, so the J call may be wrong. Germline assignment: CDR1 MDHEN and CDR2 SYDVKM. The CDR3 sequence is 13 residues long. The CDR3 DNA sequence: TGTGCCAGCAGACTCGACAGGGTCGACGAGCAGTACTTC. Translation: CASRLDRVDEQYF.

This chain connects TRBV28 to TRBJ1-2; no definite D call. The V gene's germline CDR1 is MDHEN and CDR2 SYDVKM. Deletions cut 2 bases from V and 2 bases from J, with 12 bases between. This CDR3 contains 15 residues. CDR3: CASSLGQAVNYGYTF. The CDR3, as DNA: TGTGCCAGCAGTTTAGGCCAGGCGGTAAACTATGGCTACACCTTC.

The rearrangement links TRBV7-3 to TRBJ2-2; D gene ambiguous. CDR1 and CDR2 from the germline V gene are SGHTA and FQGTGA. The CDR3 has 13 amino acids. Trimming took off 3 bases at V and 4 bases at J, with 6 bases between the two ends. The CDR3 reads CASSFEITGELFF. CDR3 nucleotides: TGTGCCAGCAGCTTCGAGATCACCGGGGAGCTGTTTTTT.

The rearrangement links TRBV2 to TRBJ2-7, with unresolved D. The germline CDR1 and CDR2 sequences are SNHLY and FYNNEI. Trimming took 1 base from V and 4 from J, leaving 17 bases between them. This CDR3 has 16 amino acids. CDR3 nucleotides: TGTGCCAGCAGTGAAGGTGCACTCACTTTAGGGTACGAGCAGTACTTC. Protein: CASSEGALTLGYEQYF.

The chain recombines TRBV18 with TRBJ1-6, with D unresolved. In germline, CDR1 is KGHSH, CDR2 LQKENI. Trimming pared 4 bases from V and 0 bases from J, leaving 10 bases between. This CDR3 region has 16 residues. The CDR3 region is CASSLEHSSYNSPLHF. In DNA, the CDR3 is TGTGCCAGCTCACTCGAACACAGCTCCTATAATTCACCCCTCCACTTT.

This chain joins TRBV30 and TRBJ1-2; 7 bases align to TRBD1. The CDR3 runs 13 residues. V lost 5 bases to trimming and J lost 4 bases; unmatched junction nucleotides: 7. Looked up from germline, CDR1 is GTSNPN and CDR2 is SVGIG (reference sequence). CDR3: CAWHRDRPYGYTF. For the CDR3, the DNA is TGTGCCTGGCACCGGGACAGACCCTATGGCTACACCTTC.

The V gene is TRBV19, the J gene TRBJ1-4; D remains ambiguous. The germline V gene encodes CDR1 LNHDA and CDR2 SQIVND (reference sequence). V shed 1 base and J shed 1 base, with 7 bases lying between them. This CDR3 has 15 residues. CDR3 nucleotide sequence: TGTGCCAGTAGTATAGGAGGGATAACTAATGAAAAACTGTTTTTT. It codes for CASSIGGITNEKLFF.

In its sample, this clone was seen once. The V gene is TRBV7-2, the J gene TRBJ2-5, with 9 bases aligning to TRBD2. Per the germline V gene, CDR1 is SGHTA and CDR2 is FQGNSA. CDR3 length equals 17 residues. V was clipped by 5 bases and J by 4 bases; unmatched bases: 14. CDR3 sequence reads: CASSAEGGLASTETQYF. For the CDR3, the DNA is TGTGCCAGCAGCGCCGAGGGGGGACTAGCCAGTACAGAGACCCAGTACTTC.

This chain connects TRBV5-4 to TRBJ2-7; 8 nucleotides match TRBD2. J was trimmed by 1 base and V by 4 bases; bases with no gene match: 10. Per germline, CDR1 SGHNT and CDR2 YYREEE (reference sequence). The CDR3 loop spans 16 amino acids. CDR3 nucleotide sequence: TGTGCCAGCAGCCCCGGAGGGATAGCGGGGTCCTACGAGCAGTACTTC. Its translation is CASSPGGIAGSYEQYF.

The V and J genes are TRBV2 and TRBJ2-1, with 11 bases matching TRBD1. Germline CDR1 SNHLY, CDR2 FYNNEI. V lost 6 bases to trimming and J lost 7 bases; unmatched junction nucleotides: 5. CDR3 size: 14 residues. The CDR3 region is CASRKGDRGNEQFF. For the CDR3, the DNA is TGTGCCAGCAGGAAGGGGGACAGGGGGAATGAGCAGTTCTTC.

V and J are TRBV28 and TRBJ2-3; D may be TRBD1 or TRBD2 (5 bases each). The germline V gene encodes CDR1 MDHEN and CDR2 SYDVKM. This CDR3 spans 14 amino acids. Trimming shortened V by 1 base and J by 4 bases, and 9 bases separated the two germline ends. The CDR3 sequence is CASSLSLGADTQYF. CDR3 coding DNA: TGTGCCAGCAGTTTATCCCTGGGGGCAGATACGCAGTATTTT.

The J gene is TRBJ1-5, the V gene TRBV19; TRBD1 might be the D (6 bases). Germline CDR1 and CDR2: LNHDA and SQIVND (reference sequence). The V end lost 9 bases, the J end lost 2 bases, and 17 bases lay between the germline ends. The CDR3 has 15 residues. CDR3 DNA sequence: TGTGCCAGCCGGCAACAGGGAAGGCGCAATCAGCCCCAGCATTTT. Its translation: CASRQQGRRNQPQHF. The whole variable domain, filled in from reference TRBV19 and TRBJ1-5, reads DGGITQSPKYLFRKEGQNVTLSCEQNLNHDAMYWYRQDPGQGLRLIYYSQIVNDFQKGDIAEGYSVSREKKESFPLTVTSAQKNPTAFYLCASRQQGRRNQPQHFGDGTRLSIL.

The chain has TRBV28 and TRBJ2-1; 7 nucleotides agree with TRBD2. Germline V gene data show CDR1 as MDHEN and CDR2 as SYDVKM. There are 15 residues in the CDR3. Unmatched junction bases numbered 8, after V lost 9 bases and J lost 0 bases. CDR3 residues: CASRPRDYSYNEQFF. In DNA, the CDR3 is TGTGCCAGTCGACCTCGGGACTACTCCTACAATGAGCAGTTCTTC.

The chain links TRBV4-1 to TRBJ1-1; TRBD1 matches at 7 bases. This CDR3 has 16 amino acids. After removal of 5 bases from V and 5 bases from J, the junction contained 14 bases not matched to a gene. The germline CDR1 and CDR2 sequences are MGHRA and YSYEKL. In DNA, the CDR3 is TGCGCCAGCAGCTCTTACAGGGGATCTGTCTCGACTGAAGCTTTCTTT. Translating gives CASSSYRGSVSTEAFF.

The genes are TRBV5-1 and TRBJ2-4; D remains unclear. The germline V gene has CDR1 SGHRS and CDR2 YFSETQ. V was clipped by 0 bases and J by 8 bases, with 9 bases between them. The CDR3 loop spans 13 amino acids. The CDR3 nucleotides are TGCGCCAGCAGCTTGGGAAGCCAGGACATTCAGTACTTC. It specifies CASSLGSQDIQYF.

The chain carries TRBV5-8 and TRBJ2-3, with 7 nucleotides matching TRBD2. Trimming took 4 bases from V and 1 from J; bases not matched to a gene: 9. This CDR3 region has 16 residues. The germline V gene has CDR1 SGHTS and CDR2 YDEGEE. The CDR3 coding sequence is TGTGCCAGCAGCCCAGGTGGGAGGGTGCGCACAGATACGCAGTATTTT. It translates to CASSPGGRVRTDTQYF.

This chain joins TRBV9 and TRBJ1-1; 10 positions match TRBD1. The CDR3 is made up of 17 amino acids. Germline V gene sequence: CDR1 SGDLS, CDR2 YYNGEE. V trimming: 4 bases; J trimming: 4 bases; junction bases outside the gene matches: 13. The CDR3, as DNA: TGTGCCAGCAGCCGCAGACAGGGGGCGGTAGGTGGCACTGAAGCTTTCTTT. Its translation is CASSRRQGAVGGTEAFF.